The sequence of this T cell receptor gamma chain was determined in a study of γδ T cells in repeated Plasmodium falciparum infection. The junction had 11 bases not matched to a gene; V was cut back by 9 bases and J by 3 bases. The CDR3 spans 13 residues. CDR1 is GITISATS, CDR2 ISYDGTV, per germline (reference sequence). In its sample, this clone was seen a few times. TCRdb's entry gives the protein of a much larger clone, which mismatches this DNA's translation at residue 4, likely from a read error; the protein reported here is translated from the DNA. TCRdb re-processed the multiplex PCR reads using CATT. The sample holds 27,000 or so gamma-chain clones, roughly 1.4% seen once. Flow sorting of PBMC yielded separate Vgamma9/Vdelta2+ and Vdelta2-negative gammadelta T cell populations for bulk repertoire analysis.

The sequencing sample was made of gamma-delta T cells from blood. The chain is built from TRGV9 and TRGJ1 or TRGJ2. Matching the DNA to germline supplied the J gene, which TCRdb does not give. The receptor was isolated from a pool of human donors (malaria-infected and uninfected, not separated). The CDR3 protein is CALRARLYYKKLF. In DNA, the CDR3 is TGTGCCTTGCGGGCCCGACTTTATTATAAGAAACTCTTT.